Listed here are 29 T cell receptor beta chains from one sample, sequenced in a study of memory CD4+ T cells and cytomegalovirus serostatus. Clones were read by immunoSEQ multiplex PCR, and TCRdb kept only the in-frame ones, dropping some. The sample has 40,000 to 45,000 clones; 76% are singletons. The sort gate was single viable CD3+CD4+CD8-CD45RO+ cells for memory CD4+ T cells. The sample consisted of memory CD4+ T cells from blood. These receptors were collected from an adult in good health and CMV-seronegative.

V is TRBV7-2 and J is TRBJ2-2; no clear D. The V end was cut by 5 bases, the J end by 4 bases, with 14 bases between. Germline assignment: CDR1 SGHTA and CDR2 FQGNSA. The CDR3 length is 15 residues. CDR3 sequence reads: CASSPRRSRTGELFF. The CDR3 DNA sequence: TGTGCCAGCAGCCCCCGGCGGTCTCGCACCGGGGAGCTGTTTTTT.

V and J are TRBV28 and TRBJ1-1; D is uncertain. Germline assignment: CDR1 MDHEN and CDR2 SYDVKM. The CDR3 length is 15 residues. Trimming took 6 bases from V and 0 from J, leaving 14 bases between them. As DNA, the CDR3 is TGTGCCAGCAGGGTAAGACCACGGATGAACACTGAAGCTTTCTTT. Its translation: CASRVRPRMNTEAFF.

The V and J genes are TRBV9 and TRBJ1-6; D is uncertain. Germline V lookup: CDR1 SGDLS, CDR2 YYNGEE. Trimming cost V 0 bases and J 7 bases, with 8 bases left between them. CDR3 length equals 14 residues. CDR3 protein: CASSVANSNSPLHF. The CDR3 region has the DNA TGTGCCAGCAGCGTAGCGAACAGCAATTCACCCCTCCACTTT.

The table lists this clone with a count of one. The V call is TRBV14, the J call TRBJ1-3; D remains ambiguous. Germline-derived CDR1 and CDR2 are SGHDN and FVKESK. V lost 1 base to trimming and J lost 9 bases, with 10 bases between them. CDR3 length: 13 amino acids. The DNA for the CDR3 is TGTGCCAGCAGCCAAGCATTCACGGGCACCATATATTTT. Residues: CASSQAFTGTIYF.

The genes are TRBV6-4 and TRBJ2-1; 8 bases align to TRBD1. The CDR3 spans 14 residues. Germline V CDR1 and CDR2: MRHNA, SNTAGT. The J segment lost 8 bases and the V segment lost 4 bases, leaving 7 bases of the junction unmatched. This CDR3 is CASSARTGRHEQFF. The CDR3 DNA reads TGTGCCAGCAGTGCTAGGACAGGGCGGCATGAGCAGTTCTTC.

V and J are TRBV4-2 and TRBJ2-5; D possibly corresponds to TRBD1 (5 bases). This CDR3 comprises 14 residues. The V and J ends lost 1 base and 2 bases respectively, with 8 bases between them. Germline V gene data show CDR1 as LGHNA and CDR2 as YNFKEQ. CDR3 amino acids: CASSQGREQETQYF. In DNA form, the CDR3 reads TGTGCCAGCAGCCAAGGCAGGGAACAAGAGACCCAGTACTTC.

The chain links TRBV9 to TRBJ2-3; 7 nucleotides agree with TRBD2. The CDR3 spans 16 residues. J gave up 3 bases and V 1 base, and 8 bases lay outside the gene matches. The germline gives CDR1 SGDLS, CDR2 YYNGEE. CDR3 DNA sequence: TGTGCCAGCAGCGTAAACCCACTAGCGCGTACAGATACGCAGTATTTT. It is translated as CASSVNPLARTDTQYF.

V gene TRBV6-5 combines with J gene TRBJ1-2; TRBD1 agrees at 10 bases. The CDR3 extends over 13 amino acids. With 7 bases clipped from V and 4 bases from J, the junction kept 3 bases outside the gene matches. Germline V gene data show CDR1 as MNHEY and CDR2 as SVGAGI. For the CDR3, the DNA is TGTGCCAGCACCAGGGACAGGGGCTATGGCTACACCTTC. As protein: CASTRDRGYGYTF.

This chain links TRBV5-4 with TRBJ1-2; D is unresolved. Per germline, CDR1 SGHNT and CDR2 YYREEE (reference sequence). Deletions cut 4 bases from V and 0 bases from J, with 10 bases between. The CDR3 is made up of 14 amino acids. This chain's CDR3 is CASSLDGANYGYTF. Here the CDR3 DNA reads TGTGCCAGCAGCCTGGACGGAGCTAACTATGGCTACACCTTC.

This clone occurred a few times. The chain carries TRBV30 and TRBJ2-7; TRBD1 matches 9 bases. The V gene's germline CDR1 is GTSNPN and CDR2 SVGIG (reference sequence). V was clipped by 5 bases and J by 4 bases; unmatched bases: 9. This CDR3 spans 14 amino acids. The CDR3 bases are TGTGCCTGGGAGAACCGGGACAGGGCGTACGAGCAGTACTTC. Protein product: CAWENRDRAYEQYF.

Details on this clone: The same CDR3 is also encoded by other DNA sequences in this sample. The chain carries TRBV7-7 and TRBJ1-4; 7 nucleotides line up with TRBD1. The CDR3 is 14 residues long. The ends lost 5 bases at V and 2 bases at J; junction bases unmatched: 2. The germline CDR1 and CDR2 sequences are SSHAT and FNYEAQ (reference sequence). The CDR3 nucleotides are TGTGCCAGCAGCCCAGGGGGTACTAATGAAAAACTGTTTTTT. Its protein product is CASSPGGTNEKLFF.

This clone has just one count. The chain combines TRBV1 with TRBJ2-2; the D call TRBD2 from the table was never checked on the DNA. TRBV1 is tagged as a pseudogene. There are 11 residues in the CDR3. In nucleotides, the CDR3 is TGCACCAGCCCTGAGACCGGGGAGCTGTTTTTT. Protein: CTSPETGELFF.

There are a few counts of this clone. The chain combines TRBV10-1 with TRBJ1-4, with TRBD1 matching over 7 bases. Germline V lookup: CDR1 WNHNN, CDR2 SYGVQD (reference sequence). This CDR3 is built from 14 residues. Germline trimming cut 4 bases from V and 10 bases from J; bases unmatched to any gene: 9. CDR3 protein: CASSGRGRGGKLFF. For the CDR3, the DNA is TGCGCCAGCAGTGGGAGGGGGCGAGGGGGAAAACTGTTTTTT.

In DNA form, the CDR3 reads TGTGCCAGCAGCTCCGCCATGGGACTAGCGGGGCCTTTCTACAATGAGCAGTTCTTC. Protein product: CASSSAMGLAGPFYNEQFF. The V call is TRBV11-3, the J call TRBJ2-1; 13 bases match TRBD2. The CDR3 consists of 19 residues. Germline CDR1 reads SGHNT; CDR2 reads YENEEA. The ends lost 4 bases at V and 3 bases at J; junction bases unmatched: 12.

The J gene is TRBJ1-1, the V gene TRBV5-4; 9 bases are a match to TRBD1. The J segment lost 11 bases and the V segment lost 5 bases, leaving 13 bases of the junction unmatched. The CDR3 is 14 amino acids. In germline, CDR1 is SGHNT, CDR2 YYREEE (reference sequence). Here the CDR3 reads CASSYNRGQEEAFF. The CDR3 bases are TGTGCCAGCAGTTACAACAGGGGGCAGGAGGAGGCTTTCTTT.

V and J are TRBV2 and TRBJ2-7; 7 bases match TRBD1. Germline values: CDR1 SNHLY, CDR2 FYNNEI. There are 14 residues in the CDR3. The junction had 9 bases not matched to a gene; V was cut back by 3 bases and J by 7 bases. CDR3 loop: CASSETPTGPEQYF. CDR3 bases: TGTGCCAGCAGTGAGACACCGACAGGGCCGGAGCAGTACTTC.

The gene calls are TRBV6-5 and TRBJ1-2; D gene unclear. Per germline, CDR1 MNHEY and CDR2 SVGAGI. Trimming took off 0 bases at V and 4 bases at J, with 12 bases between the two ends. The CDR3 consists of 15 residues. The CDR3 DNA reads as TGTGCCAGCAGTTACTCCAAAGACGGATCCTATGGCTACACCTTC. It specifies CASSYSKDGSYGYTF.

The chain joins TRBV11-1 to TRBJ2-5; the D gene could be TRBD1 or TRBD2 (6 bases each). Germline V gene sequence: CDR1 SGHAT, CDR2 FQDESV (reference sequence). This CDR3 has 13 residues. The V gene lost 4 bases and the J gene lost 5 bases, with 11 bases spanning the gap. The CDR3: CASSSGGHETQYF. In DNA form, the CDR3 reads TGTGCCAGCAGCTCTGGGGGGCATGAGACCCAGTACTTC.

The chain combines TRBV2 with TRBJ1-1; TRBD1 might be the D (6 bases). Deletions cut 6 bases from V and 4 bases from J, with 15 bases between. Germline-derived CDR1 and CDR2 are SNHLY and FYNNEI. The CDR3 covers 14 residues. The CDR3 here is CASRDRQWGTEAFF. The CDR3 DNA reads as TGTGCCAGCAGGGACAGACAATGGGGCACTGAAGCTTTCTTT.

This clone was observed a few times. The chain uses TRBV7-3 and TRBJ2-5; 9 bases agree with TRBD2. Germline V CDR1 and CDR2: SGHTA, FQGTGA. The CDR3 runs to 15 residues. V shed 5 bases and J 2 bases; nucleotides not matched to a gene: 6. As DNA, the CDR3 is TGTGCCAGCAGCACCCGGGCGGGGGGGCAAGAGACCCAGTACTTC. This gives the protein CASSTRAGGQETQYF.

The V and J genes are TRBV18 and TRBJ1-1, with a possible D match to TRBD1 (6 bases). With 3 bases removed from V and 0 bases from J, the gap between germline ends came to 14 bases. The CDR3 extends over 16 amino acids. Looked up from germline, CDR1 is KGHSH and CDR2 is LQKENI. The CDR3 DNA reads as TGTGCCAGCTCACCGCGAACGGGACATATGAACACTGAAGCTTTCTTT. Its protein is CASSPRTGHMNTEAFF.

The chain joins TRBV5-1 to TRBJ1-1, with D perhaps matching TRBD1 (6 bases). This CDR3 has 13 amino acids. The germline V gene encodes CDR1 SGHRS and CDR2 YFSETQ. Deletions cut 7 bases from V and 3 bases from J, with 13 bases between. The CDR3 is CASGSGVDTEAFF. CDR3 DNA: TGCGCCAGCGGATCAGGGGTGGACACTGAAGCTTTCTTT.

This chain connects TRBV9 to TRBJ1-1; no firm D call. Trimming removed 4 bases at V and 1 base at J, with 8 bases between. This CDR3 spans 13 amino acids. Germline CDR1 SGDLS, CDR2 YYNGEE. CDR3 loop: CASSLETNTEAFF. The CDR3 bases are TGTGCCAGCAGCTTAGAGACGAACACTGAAGCTTTCTTT.

This chain connects TRBV9 to TRBJ2-1; a weak D match, TRBD2 (6 bases). Germline CDR1 SGDLS, CDR2 YYNGEE. With 0 bases removed from V and 9 bases from J, the gap between germline ends came to 13 bases. The CDR3 is 14 amino acids. CDR3 region: CASSVGGWGGEQFF. For the CDR3, the DNA is TGTGCCAGCAGCGTAGGAGGGTGGGGAGGTGAGCAGTTCTTC.

The chain employs TRBV5-3 and TRBJ1-4; possibly TRBD1 for D (6 bases). TRBV5-3 is labeled an ORF, and its function is uncertain. This CDR3 spans 14 amino acids. With 4 bases removed from V and 7 bases from J, the gap between germline ends came to 14 bases. The CDR3 DNA reads as TGTGCCAGAAGCCAGGGGTTAGTGGGTGAAAAACTGTTTTTT. It encodes CARSQGLVGEKLFF.

The V and J genes are TRBV4-1 and TRBJ1-1; D is unclear. In germline, CDR1 is MGHRA, CDR2 YSYEKL. CDR3 length: 16 residues. Trimming left V 4 bases short and J 0 bases short, with 15 bases between. In DNA form, the CDR3 reads TGCGCCAGCAGCCGCGGTAGTCACAACATGAACACTGAAGCTTTCTTT. It codes for CASSRGSHNMNTEAFF.

Points on this clone: One end of the junction varies from germline; a read error may be responsible. The chain uses TRBV7-2 and TRBJ2-3, with 9 positions matching TRBD2. The CDR3 loop spans 14 amino acids. The germline gives CDR1 SGHTA, CDR2 FQGNSA. CDR3 in amino acids: CASSLAGNTDTQYF. In DNA, the CDR3 is TGTGCCAGCAGCCTAGCGGGGAACACAGATACGCAGTATTTT.

The chain's CDR3 is CASRSGAHEKLFF. The CDR3, as DNA: TGTGCCAGCAGATCGGGGGCGCATGAAAAACTGTTTTTT. The chain joins TRBV28 to TRBJ1-4, with D possibly being TRBD1 (6 bases). The CDR3 runs to 13 residues. Germline V gene sequence: CDR1 MDHEN, CDR2 SYDVKM. The V gene lost 6 bases and the J gene lost 6 bases, with 11 bases spanning the gap.

The rearrangement links TRBV28 to TRBJ2-2; 8 bases map to TRBD2. The trim removed 6 bases at V and 6 bases at J, leaving 6 bases unmatched. The CDR3 runs 14 residues. Per the germline V gene, CDR1 is MDHEN and CDR2 is SYDVKM. The CDR3 is CASRAGGDPGELFF. The DNA of the CDR3 is TGTGCCAGCAGGGCCGGGGGGGATCCCGGGGAGCTGTTTTTT.